This entry lists 10 T cell receptor beta chains sequenced from one sample in a study of metastatic and nonmetastatic thyroid tumors. TCRdb re-analyzed the PCR reads using MiXCR. The sample includes 65,000 to 70,000 clones, 14% of them seen just once. All patients were treatment-naive before thyroid surgery. Sequencing was done on a sample of blood. The receptors stem from a male donor with papillary thyroid cancer or a benign thyroid nodule (not recorded which). Some clones in this sample may be carry-over from other donors' samples.

The table lists this clone with many counts. The rearrangement uses TRBV6-1 and TRBJ2-7; TRBD2 agrees at 10 bases. CDR1 is MNHNS, CDR2 SASEGT, per germline. The ends lost 5 bases at V and 6 bases at J; junction bases unmatched: 13. The CDR3 has 16 amino acids. CDR3 DNA sequence: TGTGCCAGCAGTCCCTGGACTAGCGGAGAATCCCTCGAGCAGTACTTC. Translated, it gives CASSPWTSGESLEQYF.

This clone was detected ten times or more. The J gene is TRBJ2-2, the V gene TRBV7-3, with TRBD2 matching over 7 bases. The CDR3 covers 15 residues. CDR1 and CDR2 from the germline V gene are SGHTA and FQGTGA. Unmatched junction bases numbered 5, after V lost 2 bases and J lost 5 bases. The CDR3 reads CASSLGGRNTGELFF. Written as DNA, the CDR3 is TGTGCCAGCAGCTTAGGCGGGAGAAATACCGGGGAGCTGTTTTTT.

This clone was observed at least ten times. Just one base apart from a much larger clone, this may be a read error. Other nucleotide sequences from this sample produce the same CDR3. This rearrangement joins TRBV27 to TRBJ1-5; TRBD1 agrees at 7 bases. The CDR3 contains 15 residues. Per the germline V gene, CDR1 is MNHEY and CDR2 is SMNVEV (reference sequence). The CDR3 bases are TGCGCCAGCAGTACGGTGACAGGGTCTCATCAGCCCCAGCATTTT. Protein product: CASSTVTGSHQPQHF.

The V call is TRBV12-3 or TRBV12-4, the J call TRBJ2-1; TRBD2 aligns across 7 bases. V dropped 7 bases and J dropped 7; count of bases not matched to a gene: 4. The CDR3 is 12 residues long. The CDR3 loop reads CASNRGVNEQFF. The CDR3 nucleotides read TGTGCCAGCAACCGGGGGGTTAATGAGCAGTTCTTC.

Ten or more counts support this clone. The V gene is TRBV4-3, the J gene TRBJ2-1; TRBD2 aligns across 7 bases. The CDR3 runs 15 residues. The V segment lost 0 bases and the J segment 2 bases; nucleotides outside the gene matches: 1. Germline CDR1 and CDR2: LGHNA and YSLEER. The DNA for the CDR3 is TGCGCCAGCAGCCAAGACCTAGCGGCCTACAATGAGCAGTTCTTC. Its protein product is CASSQDLAAYNEQFF.

Notes on this clone: A read error may explain this, as a much larger clone is one base away. The J gene is TRBJ2-3, the V gene TRBV5-6; 10 nucleotides match TRBD2. Germline V gene data show CDR1 as SGHDT and CDR2 as YYEEEE. There are 18 residues in the CDR3. J gave up 4 bases and V 1 base, and 12 bases lay outside the gene matches. For the CDR3, the DNA is TGTGCCAGCAGCTTGAGGCTAGCGGGAGTCTTGAGGTCAGATACGCAGTATTTT. Its protein is CASSLRLAGVLRSDTQYF.

A remark on this clone: A much larger clone differs from this one at a single base, so this may be a read error. The chain combines TRBV4-2 with TRBJ2-3; D tentatively fits TRBD1 or TRBD2 (7 bases each). In germline, CDR1 is LGHNA, CDR2 YNFKEQ. The CDR3 is made up of 16 amino acids. Between the trimmed V and J ends, which lost 7 bases and 4 bases, there was a span of 21 bases. This chain's CDR3 is CASIPRLAGGADTQYF. The DNA for the CDR3 is TGTGCCAGCATCCCGAGGCTGGCAGGGGGGGCAGATACGCAGTATTTT.

At least ten counts were recorded for this clone. The CDR3 loop is CASSQGDLLTEAFF. CDR3 nucleotides: TGTGCCAGCAGCCAGGGAGACCTCCTCACTGAAGCTTTCTTT. This chain connects TRBV7-9 to TRBJ1-1; a weak D match, TRBD1 (5 bases). Germline values: CDR1 SEHNR, CDR2 FQNEAQ (reference sequence). The ends were cut back, 5 bases at V and 4 bases at J, with 14 bases in the middle. CDR3 length: 14 residues.

This clone was seen many times. This rearrangement joins TRBV24-1 to TRBJ2-1; 8 nucleotides agree with TRBD2. Germline V gene lookup returns CDR1 KGHDR and CDR2 SFDVKD. The V and J ends lost 4 bases and 5 bases, in that order; junction bases with no gene match: 6. The CDR3 spans 15 residues. As DNA, the CDR3 is TGTGCCACCAGTGACACCGGGAGGGCCGACAATGAGCAGTTCTTC. Translated: CATSDTGRADNEQFF.

This clone was seen many times. The chain is built from TRBV30 and TRBJ2-7; 8 nucleotides align to TRBD2. The germline V gene encodes CDR1 GTSNPN and CDR2 SVGIG (reference sequence). Trimming cost V 1 base and J 3 bases; bases outside gene matches: 2. CDR3 size: 13 residues. CDR3 loop: CAWSGSGIYEQYF. The CDR3 coding sequence is TGTGCCTGGAGTGGTAGCGGGATCTACGAGCAGTACTTC.